This record concerns one T cell receptor (beta chain) sequence. Its specificity is not known. PCR was performed a second time for about 6 to 12 cycles using a sample-barcoded 5' primer and a J-beta primer mix. TCRdb used MiXCR to reprocess the 5' RACE reads, holding one entry per CDR3 protein. The top ten hold less than 2.5% of the sample, which has over 1.5 million distinct CDR3 sequences, around 50% seen once. Germline V gives CDR1 MGHRA, CDR2 YSYEKL. V was pared by 0 bases and J by 2 bases, with 10 bases between. The length of the CDR3 is 15 residues. These data come from a study of blood T cells in healthy people across ages. Study observations and caveats: Expanded clonotype shifts may have been confounded, as the donors had an unknown CMV status.

PBMCs numbering at least 6 million were isolated per sample. V gene TRBV4-1 combines with J gene TRBJ2-5, with unresolved D. The sample consisted of blood. The sequence came from a woman between 40 and 55 years old in good health. In nucleotides, the CDR3 is TGCGCCAGCAGCCAAGAAGGACGGCTACAAGAGACCCAGTACTTC. Translated, it gives CASSQEGRLQETQYF.